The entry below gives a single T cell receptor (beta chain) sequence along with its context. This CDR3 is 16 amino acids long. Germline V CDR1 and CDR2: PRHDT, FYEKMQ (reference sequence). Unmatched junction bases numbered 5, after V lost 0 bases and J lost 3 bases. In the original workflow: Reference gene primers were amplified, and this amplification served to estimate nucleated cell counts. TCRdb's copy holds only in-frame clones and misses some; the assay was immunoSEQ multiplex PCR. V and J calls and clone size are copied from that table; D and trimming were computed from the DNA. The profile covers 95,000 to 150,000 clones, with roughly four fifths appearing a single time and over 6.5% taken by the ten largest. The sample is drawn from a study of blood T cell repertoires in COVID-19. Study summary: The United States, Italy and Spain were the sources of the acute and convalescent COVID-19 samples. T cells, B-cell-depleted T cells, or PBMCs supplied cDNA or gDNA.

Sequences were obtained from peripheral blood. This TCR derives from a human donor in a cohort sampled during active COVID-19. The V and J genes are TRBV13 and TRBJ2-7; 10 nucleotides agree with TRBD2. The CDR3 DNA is TGTGCCAGCAGCTTAGGACCAGCGGGGGGGCGCTACGAGCAGTACTTC. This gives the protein CASSLGPAGGRYEQYF. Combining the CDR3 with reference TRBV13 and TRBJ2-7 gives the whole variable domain AAGVIQSPRHLIKEKRETATLKCYPIPRHDTVYWYQQGPGQDPQFLISFYEKMQSDKGSIPDRFSAQQFSDYHSELNMSSLELGDSALYFCASSLGPAGGRYEQYFGPGTRLTVT.